This TCR beta chain came from a study of cytomegalovirus exposure and HLA in healthy donors. Study-wide results and caveats: In a later analysis, a genetic analysis reported fewer productive-TCR N-insertions in an Asian-associated ancestry cluster than the cohort average. Earlier analysis yielded a pattern in which most TCR beta V segments were productive about 87% or about 30% of the time.

There were likely unrecorded immune exposures, though donors were nominally healthy when sampled. About this clone: Antigen unknown.

Primers for the PCR totalled 60 Vbeta and 13 Jbeta. As handled by the study authors: Roughly 76 million unique TCR beta chains, some 9.9 million of them shared, were counted by a later analysis. Sequenced by immunoSEQ multiplex PCR; TCRdb stores in-frame clones only, minus some. Clone size and the V and J calls come from that table; the DNA yielded D and trimming. Here the sample spans 150,000 or so clones, around 86% being singletons. The receptor was isolated from a man aged 50-60 years in good health and CMV-seropositive. The sample taken for sequencing was PBMCs.

CDR3 region: CASSPVQGAHVWETQYF. CDR3 sequence (DNA): TGCGCCAGCAGCCCCGTACAGGGGGCCCACGTATGGGAGACCCAGTACTTC. The J gene is TRBJ2-5, the V gene TRBV5-1; the match to TRBD1 covers 9 bases. This CDR3 is 17 amino acids long. J lost 5 bases, V lost 4 bases, and 15 bases had no gene match. The germline V gene has CDR1 SGHRS and CDR2 YFSETQ.